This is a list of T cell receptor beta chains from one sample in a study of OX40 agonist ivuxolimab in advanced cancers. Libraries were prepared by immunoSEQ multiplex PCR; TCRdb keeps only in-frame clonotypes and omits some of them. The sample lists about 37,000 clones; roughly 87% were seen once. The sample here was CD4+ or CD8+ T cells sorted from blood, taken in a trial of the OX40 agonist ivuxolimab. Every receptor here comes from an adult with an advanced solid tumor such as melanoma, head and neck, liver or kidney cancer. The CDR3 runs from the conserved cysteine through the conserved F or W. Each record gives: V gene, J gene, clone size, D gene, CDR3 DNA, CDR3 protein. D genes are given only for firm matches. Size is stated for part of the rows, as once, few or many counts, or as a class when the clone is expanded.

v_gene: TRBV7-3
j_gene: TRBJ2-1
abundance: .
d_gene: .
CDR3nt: TGTGCCAGCAGCTTAAGAGGGGAAGGGGAGCAGTTCTTC
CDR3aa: CASSLRGEGEQFF

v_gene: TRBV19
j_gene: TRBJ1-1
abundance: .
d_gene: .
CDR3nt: TGTGCCAGTAGTATTCAAGACTTGAACACTGAAGCTTTCTTT
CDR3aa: CASSIQDLNTEAFF

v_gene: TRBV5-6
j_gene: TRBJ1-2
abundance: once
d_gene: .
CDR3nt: TGTGCCAGCAACTTACGGTGGGCAGGGACCGGTAGGAATGGCTACACCTTC
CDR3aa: CASNLRWAGTGRNGYTF

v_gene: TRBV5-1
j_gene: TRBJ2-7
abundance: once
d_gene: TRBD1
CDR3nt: TGCGCCAGCAGCTGGACAGGTGAGGGTGCCTACGAGCAGTACTTC
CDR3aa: CASSWTGEGAYEQYF

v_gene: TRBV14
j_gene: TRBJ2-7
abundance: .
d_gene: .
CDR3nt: TGTGCCAGCAGCCCGGCGGTAAGAGGAACCTACGAGCAGTACTTC
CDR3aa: CASSPAVRGTYEQYF

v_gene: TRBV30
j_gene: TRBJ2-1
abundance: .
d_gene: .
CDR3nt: TGTGCCGTCGCGGGGGCCGCTGAGCAGTTCTTC
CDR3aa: CAVAGAAEQFF

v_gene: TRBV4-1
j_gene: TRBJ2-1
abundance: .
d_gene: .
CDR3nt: TGCGCCAGCAGCCAATCCTTTAGCTCCTACAATGAGCAGTTCTTC
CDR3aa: CASSQSFSSYNEQFF

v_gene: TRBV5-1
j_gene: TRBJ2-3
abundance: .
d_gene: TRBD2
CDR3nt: TGCGCCAGCAGCTTCCTCTCTAGCGGGGGGGCAGGAGATACGCAGTATTTT
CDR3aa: CASSFLSSGGAGDTQYF

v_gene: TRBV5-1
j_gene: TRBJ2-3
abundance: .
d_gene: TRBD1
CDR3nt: TGCGCCAGCAGCTTGGGACAGGGAGAAGATACGCAGTATTTT
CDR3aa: CASSLGQGEDTQYF

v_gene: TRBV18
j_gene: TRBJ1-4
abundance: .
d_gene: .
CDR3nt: TGTGCCAGCTCACCACCGGGAGTCACCGCTAATGAAAAACTGTTTTTT
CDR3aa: CASSPPGVTANEKLFF

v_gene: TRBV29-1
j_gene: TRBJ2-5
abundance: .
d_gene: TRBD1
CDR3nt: TGCAGCGTCCCGGCCGCGGCAGGGGGAGAGACCCAGTACTTC
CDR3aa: CSVPAAAGGETQYF

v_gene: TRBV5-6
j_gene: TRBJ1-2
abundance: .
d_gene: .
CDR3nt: TGTGCCAGCAGCTTCTGGCCTCCTGGCAAGGGCTACACCTTC
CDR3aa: CASSFWPPGKGYTF

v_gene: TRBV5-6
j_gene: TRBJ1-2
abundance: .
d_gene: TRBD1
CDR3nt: TGTGCCAGCAGCTCCCAACTTACAGGGGACGGCTACACCTTC
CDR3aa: CASSSQLTGDGYTF

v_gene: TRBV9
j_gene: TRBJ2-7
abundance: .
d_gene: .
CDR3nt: TGTGCCAGCAGCCGTTGGGGGTCAGGCGAGCAGTACTTC
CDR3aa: CASSRWGSGEQYF

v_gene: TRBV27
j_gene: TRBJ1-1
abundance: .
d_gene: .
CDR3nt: TGTGCCAGCAGTCGAGGGACGGTGAACACTGAAGCTTTCTTT
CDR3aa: CASSRGTVNTEAFF

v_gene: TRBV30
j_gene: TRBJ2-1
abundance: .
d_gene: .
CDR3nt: TGTGCCTGGAGCCCAGACAATGAGCAGTTCTTC
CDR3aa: CAWSPDNEQFF

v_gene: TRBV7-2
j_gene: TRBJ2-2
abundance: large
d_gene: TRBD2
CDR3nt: TGTGCCAGCAGCTTTTATGACTTAGCGGGGTCCGGGGAGCTGTTTTTT
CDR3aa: CASSFYDLAGSGELFF

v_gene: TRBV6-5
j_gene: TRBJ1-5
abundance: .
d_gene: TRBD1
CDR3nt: TGTGCCAGCAGTCAGGGGGGCAATCAGCCCCAGCATTTT
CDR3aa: CASSQGGNQPQHF

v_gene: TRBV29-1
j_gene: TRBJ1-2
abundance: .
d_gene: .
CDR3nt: TGCAGCGTTGTATCGTCGGCACCAACCCCCGGCTACACCTTC
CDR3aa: CSVVSSAPTPGYTF

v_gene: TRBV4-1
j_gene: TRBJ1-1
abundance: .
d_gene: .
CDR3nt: TGCGCCAGCAGCCCGCGAGGAGGAGTGGGGCGCCGGGACACTGAAGCTTTCTTT
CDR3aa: CASSPRGGVGRRDTEAFF

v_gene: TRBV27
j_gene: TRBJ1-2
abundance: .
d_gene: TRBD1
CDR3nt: TGTGCCACCAAGACAGGGGGTAATGGCTACACCTTC
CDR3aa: CATKTGGNGYTF

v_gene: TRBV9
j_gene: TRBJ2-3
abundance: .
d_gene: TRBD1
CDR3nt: TGTGCCAGCAGCGTAGAGGGACAGGGGGCGGATACGCAGTATTTT
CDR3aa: CASSVEGQGADTQYF

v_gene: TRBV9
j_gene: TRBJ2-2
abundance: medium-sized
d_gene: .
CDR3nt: TGTGCCAGCAGCGCTGGGACGCCCGGCGGGGAGCTGTTTTTT
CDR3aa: CASSAGTPGGELFF

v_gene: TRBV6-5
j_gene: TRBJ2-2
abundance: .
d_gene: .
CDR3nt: TGTGCCAGCAGCCTCCAGGTTTCCGGGGAGCTGTTTTTT
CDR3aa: CASSLQVSGELFF

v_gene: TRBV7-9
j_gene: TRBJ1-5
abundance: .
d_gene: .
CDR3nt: TGTGCCAGCAGACCTGGGGGGGACAATCAGCCCCAGCATTTT
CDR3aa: CASRPGGDNQPQHF

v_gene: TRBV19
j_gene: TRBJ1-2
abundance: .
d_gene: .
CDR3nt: TGTGCCAGTAGTACGACAGAAAACTATGGCTACACCTTC
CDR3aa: CASSTTENYGYTF

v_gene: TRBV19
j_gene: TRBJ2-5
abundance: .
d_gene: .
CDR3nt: TGTGCCAGTAGTGCCTCCGGGACACAGGGGACCCAGTACTTC
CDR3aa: CASSASGTQGTQYF

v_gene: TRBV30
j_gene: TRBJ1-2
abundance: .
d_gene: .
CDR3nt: TGTGCCTCTACAGGGAACCATGGCTACACCTTC
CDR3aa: CASTGNHGYTF

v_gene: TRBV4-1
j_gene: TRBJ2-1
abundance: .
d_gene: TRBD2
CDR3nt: TGCGCCAGCAGCCAAGAAGGACTAGGTGTTGAGCAGTTCTTC
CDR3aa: CASSQEGLGVEQFF

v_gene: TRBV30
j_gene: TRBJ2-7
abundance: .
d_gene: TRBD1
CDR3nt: TGTGCCTGGAGTGGAGGGACAGGCTACGAGCAGTACTTC
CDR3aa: CAWSGGTGYEQYF

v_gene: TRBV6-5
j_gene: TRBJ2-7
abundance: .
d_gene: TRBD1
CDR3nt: TGTGCCACCCGAACATCAGGGGGCCCTTCCTACGAGCAGTACTTC
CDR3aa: CATRTSGGPSYEQYF

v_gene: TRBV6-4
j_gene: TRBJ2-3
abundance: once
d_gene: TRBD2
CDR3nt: TGTGCCAGCAGCCTCATAGCGGGGGAGGGCACAGATACGCAGTATTTT
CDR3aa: CASSLIAGEGTDTQYF

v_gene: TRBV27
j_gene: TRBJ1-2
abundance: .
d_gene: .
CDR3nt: TGTGCCAGCAGTTTATCGTGGGGAGAGGGCTACACCTTC
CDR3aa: CASSLSWGEGYTF

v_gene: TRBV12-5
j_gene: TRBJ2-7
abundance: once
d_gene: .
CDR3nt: TGTGCTAGTGGCTACCACAGGGACCTCTCCTACGAGCAGTACTTC
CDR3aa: CASGYHRDLSYEQYF

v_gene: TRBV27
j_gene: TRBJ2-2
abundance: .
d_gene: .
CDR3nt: TGTGCCAGCAGCTGGGACACCGCGAACACCGGGGAGCTGTTTTTT
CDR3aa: CASSWDTANTGELFF

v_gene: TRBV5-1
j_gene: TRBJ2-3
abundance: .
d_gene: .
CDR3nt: TGCGCCAGCAGCTCGGAATGGAGAGATACGCAGTATTTT
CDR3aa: CASSSEWRDTQYF

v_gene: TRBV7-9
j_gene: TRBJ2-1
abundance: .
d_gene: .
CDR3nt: TGTGCCAGCAGCTCGCCCCTCTCAGGAGGGAATGAGCAGTTCTTC
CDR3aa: CASSSPLSGGNEQFF

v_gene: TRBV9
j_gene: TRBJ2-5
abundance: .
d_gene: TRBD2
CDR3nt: TGTGCCAGCAGCCCGGGGGAGGGACTCAAGACCCAGTACTTC
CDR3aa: CASSPGEGLKTQYF

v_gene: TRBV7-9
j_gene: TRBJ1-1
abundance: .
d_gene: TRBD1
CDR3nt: TGTGCCAGCAGCTTCCCCACAGGGGCAGTAAACACTGAAGCTTTCTTT
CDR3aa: CASSFPTGAVNTEAFF

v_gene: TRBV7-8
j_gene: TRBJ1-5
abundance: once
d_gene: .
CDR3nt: TGTGCCAGCAGCTCGCTGAATCAGCCCCAGCATTTT
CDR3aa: CASSSLNQPQHF

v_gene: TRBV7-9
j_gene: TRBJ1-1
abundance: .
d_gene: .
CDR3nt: TGTGCCAGCAGCTTAGTTCAGGGAGTTCGTACTGAAGCTTTCTTT
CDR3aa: CASSLVQGVRTEAFF

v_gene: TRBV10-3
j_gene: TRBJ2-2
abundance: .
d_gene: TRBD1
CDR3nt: TGTGCCATCAGTGATCCCTCCCTTCCCGACAGGGGAAGCACCGGGGAGCTGTTTTTT
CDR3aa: CAISDPSLPDRGSTGELFF

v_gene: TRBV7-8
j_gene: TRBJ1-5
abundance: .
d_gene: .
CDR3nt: TGTGCCAGCAGCTTAGATGGACAGTATATAGCCCAGCCCCAGCATTTT
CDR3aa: CASSLDGQYIAQPQHF

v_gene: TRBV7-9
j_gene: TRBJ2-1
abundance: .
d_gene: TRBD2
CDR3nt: TGTGCCAGCAGCTCCTCTATGGGCCTAGCGGGGGTATACAATGAGCAGTTCTTC
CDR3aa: CASSSSMGLAGVYNEQFF

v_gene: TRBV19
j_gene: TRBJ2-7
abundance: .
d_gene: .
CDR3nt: TGTGCCAGTAGACCATATGGGGACTCCTACGAGCAGTACTTC
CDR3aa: CASRPYGDSYEQYF

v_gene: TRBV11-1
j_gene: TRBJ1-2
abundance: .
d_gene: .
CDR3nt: TGTGCCAGCAGATCTCCAGGGGATGACTATGGCTACACCTTC
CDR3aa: CASRSPGDDYGYTF

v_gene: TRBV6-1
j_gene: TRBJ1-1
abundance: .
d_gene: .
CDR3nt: TGTGCCAGCAGTTATTCGAACACTGAAGCTTTCTTT
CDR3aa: CASSYSNTEAFF

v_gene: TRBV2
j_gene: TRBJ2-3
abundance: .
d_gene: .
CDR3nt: TGTGCCAGCAGTGTGGAGAGGAGCACAGATACGCAGTATTTT
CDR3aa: CASSVERSTDTQYF

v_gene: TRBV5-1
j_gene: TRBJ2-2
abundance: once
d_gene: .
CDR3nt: TGCGCCAGCTTCCCGGCTAGCGATGTAAAAGAGGAGCTGTTTTTT
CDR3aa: CASFPASDVKEELFF

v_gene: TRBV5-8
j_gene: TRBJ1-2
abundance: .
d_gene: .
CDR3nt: TGTGCCAGCAGCCCTGGCAGGGGAAGCGGCTATGGCTACACCTTC
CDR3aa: CASSPGRGSGYGYTF

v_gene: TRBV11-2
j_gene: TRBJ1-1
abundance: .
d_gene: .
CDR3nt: TGTGCCAGCAGCTCGAAGACTGAAGCTTTCTTT
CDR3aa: CASSSKTEAFF

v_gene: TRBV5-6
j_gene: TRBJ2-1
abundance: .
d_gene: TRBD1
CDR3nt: TGTGCCAGCATCACAGGGGTGGGTGAGCAGTTCTTC
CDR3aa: CASITGVGEQFF

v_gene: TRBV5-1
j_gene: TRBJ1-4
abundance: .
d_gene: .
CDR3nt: TGCGCCAGCTCATATACAACTAATGAAAAACTGTTTTTT
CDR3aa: CASSYTTNEKLFF

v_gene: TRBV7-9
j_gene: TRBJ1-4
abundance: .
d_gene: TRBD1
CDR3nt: TGTGCCAGCAGCCAAGTGGGACAGTCTAATGAAAAACTGTTTTTT
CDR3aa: CASSQVGQSNEKLFF